This TCR beta chain emerged from a study of blood T cell repertoires in COVID-19 (TCRdb year 2020). For the study in its entirety: Samples from collaborators originated in the United States, Italy and Spain and spanned both the acute and convalescent phases of COVID-19. The prospective study material was composed of cDNA or gDNA derived from T cells, B-cell-depleted T cells, or PBMCs. The dataset comprised deeply sampled blood TCRbeta repertoires from subjects exposed to, actively infected with, or recovered from COVID-19. The repertoires were released in a freely available public database intended as a resource for research on the immune response to SARS-CoV-2. The samples were drawn from two sources: the first 160 participants of the ongoing ImmuneRACE study, and 1,000 to 1,500 subjects contributed by 6 global collaborators. Nearly every sample came with metadata listing a de-identified subject ID, COVID-19 status, age in years and sex. HLA class I and class II types, where available, came from metadata supplied by the sample provider rather than from assay-based typing. Overall study outcomes, separate from this receptor: Clinical and demographic metadata were provided uncurated, with the amount varying by source and participant.

In regard to this clone: Which antigen it targets is not known. Per-base quality was not reported, and no clone a single base away is much larger than it.

The cysteine opens and the phenylalanine closes a CDR3 of 13 amino acids. The sequence is cut down to CDR3 DNA, 39 bases in frame from base 1. Trimming leaves V shorter by 4 bases and J shorter by 6 bases, with the junction holding 7 bases beyond the gene matches. CDR1 and CDR2 are read off the germline V gene as SGHRS and YFSETQ. TCRbeta CDR3 regions were amplified from genomic DNA by means of the immunoSEQ Assay, a bias-controlled multiplex PCR. Per the source publication's procedure: The number of nucleated cells in each sample was estimated from the amplification of reference gene primers within the assay. To quantify the absolute abundance of each unique TCRbeta CDR3 rearrangement, sequence reads were collapsed and filtered. For each sample, productive Simpson clonality was calculated as the square root of Simpson's diversity index over productive rearrangements. TCRdb stores this immuneACCESS table with in-frame sequences only. Part of the clones is absent; in the studies checked, under half of the shortfall reflects unresolved V genes, and no reason is known for the rest. V and J calls and clone size are those listed in that table; D and trimming were worked out from the DNA. This sample comprises about 190,000 clones, approximately 91% of them detected only once. Of the sample, about 1.1% is held by the ten largest clones.

The collaborating institutions used their own protocols to collect whole blood in K2EDTA tubes. For TCRbeta analysis, collaborator samples were shipped as frozen whole blood, as isolated PBMCs, or as DNA extracted from either sample type. The sequenced material came from peripheral blood. This TCR was sampled from a man aged 25-45 years with acute or convalescent COVID-19. The rearrangement joined TRBV5-1 to TRBJ2-7; 7 bases in the junction line up with TRBD1. The CDR3 in this case is CASSPWTGGEQYF. The DNA sequence is TGCGCCAGCAGCCCCTGGACAGGAGGCGAGCAGTACTTC.